The 26 T cell receptor beta chains below all came from one sample that was sequenced in a study of cytomegalovirus exposure and HLA in healthy donors. With 60 Vbeta and 13 Jbeta primers, the PCR was carried out. Assay used: immunoSEQ multiplex PCR; TCRdb lists only in-frame clones, some missing. The sample has about 150,000 clones; over 60% are singletons. Sequences were obtained from PBMCs. These receptors were taken from a woman between 25 and 40 years old in good health and CMV-seronegative.

This clone is a singleton in its sample. The chain carries TRBV6-5 and TRBJ1-2; no clear D gene. Germline V gives CDR1 MNHEY, CDR2 SVGAGI. Trimming pared 4 bases from V and 4 bases from J, leaving 7 bases between. This CDR3 is built from 12 residues. CDR3 nucleotide sequence: TGTGCCAGCAGTTCCGTCGGCTATGGCTACACCTTC. It specifies CASSSVGYGYTF.

As for this clone: The germline gene is not matched at one end of the junction; a read error may be the cause. The rearrangement links TRBV7-8 to TRBJ1-1; D is uncertain. This CDR3 contains 17 residues. Germline CDR1 and CDR2: SGHVS and FQNEAQ. The CDR3 reads CANSLVAVRQKNTEAFF. The CDR3 DNA reads TGTGCCAACAGCTTAGTCGCTGTGCGGCAGAAGAACACTGAAGCTTTCTTT. The whole variable domain, filled in from reference TRBV7-8 and TRBJ1-1, reads GAGVSQSPRYKVAKRGQDVALRCDPISGHVSLFWYQQALGQGPEFLTYFQNEAQLDKSGLPSDRFFAERPEGSVSTLKIQRTQQEDSAVYLCANSLVAVRQKNTEAFFGQGTRLTVV.

This chain joins TRBV5-1 and TRBJ1-2; 8 nucleotides align to TRBD1. This CDR3 is 13 amino acids long. Germline V lookup: CDR1 SGHRS, CDR2 YFSETQ. With V trimmed by 4 bases and J by 6 bases, 5 bases remained unmatched. DNA of the CDR3: TGCGCCAGCAGCAAGGACAGGGTGGATGGCTACACCTTC. It specifies CASSKDRVDGYTF.

The gene calls are TRBV16 and TRBJ1-4; TRBD1 matches 7 bases. Germline lookup yields CDR1 KGHSY and CDR2 FQNENV. V dropped 2 bases and J dropped 4; count of bases not matched to a gene: 4. The CDR3 has 15 residues. CDR3 in DNA: TGTGCCAGCAGCCAAGCACAGGGGATTAATGAAAAACTGTTTTTT. Translated: CASSQAQGINEKLFF. The variable domain in full, with the rest retrieved from reference TRBV16 and TRBJ1-4, is GEEVAQTPKHLVRGEGQKAKLYCAPIKGHSYVFWYQQVLKNEFKFLISFQNENVFDETGMPKERFSAKCLPNSPCSLEIQATKLEDSAVYFCASSQAQGINEKLFFGSGTQLSVL.

The chain has TRBV18 and TRBJ2-3; a weak D match, TRBD2 (6 bases). The CDR3 covers 17 residues. The germline V and J ends were trimmed by 3 bases and 0 bases, with 16 bases remaining between them. CDR1 is KGHSH, CDR2 LQKENI, per germline. This CDR3 is CASSPSLTGASTDTQYF. The CDR3 nucleotides are TGTGCCAGCTCACCCTCCTTAACGGGAGCTAGCACAGATACGCAGTATTTT. The full variable domain, completed using reference TRBV18 and TRBJ2-3, is NAGVMQNPRHLVRRRGQEARLRCSPMKGHSHVYWYRQLPEEGLKFMVYLQKENIIDESGMPKERFSAEFPKEGPSILRIQQVVRGDSAAYFCASSPSLTGASTDTQYFGPGTRLTVL.

This clone has a handful of counts. CDR3 protein: CASSSSGAQYF. The CDR3, as DNA: TGTGCCAGCAGCTCTAGCGGGGCGCAGTATTTT. This chain joins TRBV11-2 and TRBJ2-3, with 9 bases identical to TRBD2. Germline trimming cut 4 bases from V and 10 bases from J; bases unmatched to any gene: 0. CDR1 is SGHAT, CDR2 FQNNGV, per germline. The length of the CDR3 is 11 residues.

This chain joins TRBV7-9 and TRBJ1-2, with 9 bases lining up with TRBD1. CDR3 length: 14 amino acids. Trimming at V came to 5 bases and at J to 5 bases, leaving 6 bases not matched to a gene. Per the germline V gene, CDR1 is SEHNR and CDR2 is FQNEAQ (reference sequence). In nucleotides, the CDR3 is TGTGCCAGCAGCCGCCTACAGGGGGCATATGGCTACACCTTC. It codes for CASSRLQGAYGYTF.

This chain links TRBV11-2 with TRBJ2-1; D unresolved. This CDR3 is 17 amino acids long. The germline V gene encodes CDR1 SGHAT and CDR2 FQNNGV. With 5 bases removed from V and 4 bases from J, the gap between germline ends came to 21 bases. The CDR3 DNA is TGTGCCAGCAGCCTCGTTCGTACCGGGTCCTTATACAATGAGCAGTTCTTC. It specifies CASSLVRTGSLYNEQFF.

The genes are TRBV11-3 and TRBJ1-1; D gene uncertain. Germline values: CDR1 SGHNT, CDR2 YENEEA. There are 13 residues in the CDR3. Deletions cut 0 bases from V and 10 bases from J, with 12 bases between. CDR3 sequence: CASSLESGSVAFF. In DNA form, the CDR3 reads TGTGCCAGCAGCTTAGAATCGGGTTCCGTAGCTTTCTTT.

The chain combines TRBV10-1 with TRBJ2-5; D may be TRBD2 (5 bases). V lost 8 bases and J 5 bases, leaving 24 bases between the germline ends. There are 16 residues in the CDR3. Germline V lookup: CDR1 WNHNN, CDR2 SYGVQD (reference sequence). CDR3 nucleotide sequence: TGCGCCAGCTTAACCGCCATGGGTACTAGTAGGGAGACCCAGTACTTC. It codes for CASLTAMGTSRETQYF.

The CDR3 DNA is TGTGCCAGCAGCTTGGCCAGCTTAGGGGTTGGAAACACCATATATTTT. It translates to CASSLASLGVGNTIYF. The rearrangement uses TRBV5-6 and TRBJ1-3, with TRBD1 as a possible D gene (5 bases). The germline CDR1 and CDR2 sequences are SGHDT and YYEEEE. V gave up 0 bases and J gave up 3 bases, with 13 bases separating them. The CDR3 extends over 16 amino acids. Full variable domain (outside the CDR3, taken from reference TRBV5-6 and TRBJ1-3): DAGVTQSPTHLIKTRGQQVTLRCSPKSGHDTVSWYQQALGQGPQFIFQYYEEEERQRGNFPDRFSGHQFPNYSSELNVNALLLGDSALYLCASSLASLGVGNTIYFGEGSWLTVV.

The chain is built from TRBV4-3 and TRBJ2-7; tentative D call: TRBD1 (6 bases). This CDR3 has 15 amino acids. Trimming shortened V by 3 bases and J by 3 bases, and 15 bases separated the two germline ends. Germline values: CDR1 LGHNA, CDR2 YSLEER. CDR3 loop: CASSQGASPNYEQYF. For the CDR3, the DNA is TGCGCCAGCAGCCAGGGGGCTAGCCCCAACTACGAGCAGTACTTC.

Remarks on this clone: This sample also contains other DNA sequences that code for the same CDR3. The V gene is TRBV18, the J gene TRBJ1-1; D is unresolved. Trimming left V 3 bases short and J 1 base short, with 6 bases between. The CDR3 covers 13 residues. Germline CDR1 KGHSH, CDR2 LQKENI. The CDR3 bases are TGTGCCAGCTCACCGGCAGGGAACACTGAAGCTTTCTTT. The encoded protein is CASSPAGNTEAFF. Full variable domain (missing parts from reference TRBV18 and TRBJ1-1): NAGVMQNPRHLVRRRGQEARLRCSPMKGHSHVYWYRQLPEEGLKFMVYLQKENIIDESGMPKERFSAEFPKEGPSILRIQQVVRGDSAAYFCASSPAGNTEAFFGQGTRLTVV.

This clone has a handful of counts. The chain is built from TRBV5-5 and TRBJ1-2; D might be TRBD1 (5 bases). The CDR3 is 13 amino acids. The V gene lost 6 bases and the J gene lost 5 bases, with 14 bases spanning the gap. In germline, CDR1 is SGHKS, CDR2 YYEKEE (reference sequence). As DNA, the CDR3 is TGTGCCAGCACCGAACTCGACAGTTATGGCTACACCTTC. It translates to CASTELDSYGYTF. Full variable domain (rest looked up from reference TRBV5-5 and TRBJ1-2): DAGVTQSPTHLIKTRGQQVTLRCSPISGHKSVSWYQQVLGQGPQFIFQYYEKEERGRGNFPDRFSARQFPNYSSELNVNALLLGDSALYLCASTELDSYGYTFGSGTRLTVV.

The rearrangement joins TRBV30 to TRBJ1-2, with D maybe TRBD1 (6 bases). The CDR3 extends over 11 amino acids. Looked up from germline, CDR1 is GTSNPN and CDR2 is SVGIG (reference sequence). Trimming took off 5 bases at V and 6 bases at J, with 10 bases between the two ends. Written as DNA, the CDR3 is TGTGCCTGGCTCAGGGGCCATGGCTACACCTTC. This gives the protein CAWLRGHGYTF.

V and J are TRBV6-5 and TRBJ1-1; D unclear. The V and J ends lost 4 bases and 3 bases respectively, with 12 bases between them. The germline gives CDR1 MNHEY, CDR2 SVGAGI. The CDR3 is made up of 14 amino acids. CDR3 sequence reads: CASSSPRRYTEAFF. CDR3 DNA: TGTGCCAGCAGTTCCCCCCGCAGGTACACTGAAGCTTTCTTT.

A single count supports this clone. V and J are TRBV7-6 and TRBJ1-1, with D uncertain. V was shortened by 5 bases and J by 0 bases, with 13 bases between the two germline ends. This CDR3 has 15 residues. Germline V gene data show CDR1 as SGHVS and CDR2 as FNYEAQ. This chain's CDR3 is CASSLTTGVNTEAFF. The DNA of the CDR3 is TGTGCCAGCAGCCTCACGACCGGGGTGAACACTGAAGCTTTCTTT.

This chain connects TRBV18 to TRBJ2-5; D gene unclear. This CDR3 region has 14 residues. With 2 bases removed from V and 5 bases from J, the gap between germline ends came to 12 bases. The germline V gene has CDR1 KGHSH and CDR2 LQKENI. CDR3 DNA: TGTGCCAGCTCACCAAAAGGTCCCGGGGAGACCCAGTACTTC. This encodes CASSPKGPGETQYF.

J is TRBJ2-5 and V is TRBV7-3; 8 nucleotides agree with TRBD1. The ends lost 4 bases at V and 5 bases at J; junction bases unmatched: 6. The CDR3 has 14 amino acids. CDR1 SGHTA and CDR2 FQGTGA come from the germline V gene. The CDR3 reads CASSWTGRGETQYF. The CDR3, as DNA: TGTGCCAGCAGCTGGACAGGGCGAGGGGAGACCCAGTACTTC.

The V call is TRBV9, the J call TRBJ2-4; D remains ambiguous. V lost 0 bases, J lost 0 bases, and 10 bases lay in between. Germline V gives CDR1 SGDLS, CDR2 YYNGEE. The CDR3 totals 16 residues. The CDR3 DNA follows: TGTGCCAGCAGCGTAGCAGGATCACTAGCCAAAAACATTCAGTACTTC. Translation: CASSVAGSLAKNIQYF.

The chain uses TRBV5-4 and TRBJ2-7; 9 bases match TRBD1. With 1 base clipped from V and 4 bases from J, the junction kept 3 bases outside the gene matches. Germline assignment: CDR1 SGHNT and CDR2 YYREEE (reference sequence). The CDR3 runs 14 residues. The CDR3 DNA is TGTGCCAGCAGCTTGACAGGGACAGGGTACGAGCAGTACTTC. Translating gives CASSLTGTGYEQYF.

This clone came up a few times. This chain joins TRBV19 and TRBJ1-6; no definite D call. V lost 3 bases to trimming and J lost 0 bases, with 3 bases between them. Germline CDR1 is LNHDA and CDR2 is SQIVND (reference sequence). The CDR3 extends over 14 amino acids. Written as DNA, the CDR3 is TGTGCCAGTAGTATCAGCTCCTATAATTCACCCCTCCACTTT. Translating gives CASSISSYNSPLHF.

The V gene is TRBV6-5, the J gene TRBJ1-1, with 8 bases lining up with TRBD1. Germline assignment: CDR1 MNHEY and CDR2 SVGAGI. This CDR3 has 12 amino acids. The junction had 6 bases not matched to a gene; V was cut back by 6 bases and J by 9 bases. CDR3 sequence: CASRQGQGKAFF. The CDR3, as DNA: TGTGCCAGCAGGCAAGGACAGGGTAAAGCTTTCTTT.

About this clone itself: One end of the junction does not line up with germline, which may come from a read error. The V gene is TRBV28, the J gene TRBJ1-1; D possibly corresponds to TRBD1 (6 bases). Germline V gives CDR1 MDHEN, CDR2 SYDVKM. This CDR3 region has 15 residues. CDR3 nucleotides: TGTGTCAGCAGTACAAACTCAGGACAGTACACTGAAGCTTTCTTT. Translation gives CVSSTNSGQYTEAFF.

CDR3 nucleotides: TGTGCCACCCGGGAAAGCAATCAGCCCCAGCATTTT. Encoded protein: CATRESNQPQHF. This rearrangement joins TRBV28 to TRBJ1-5; D is undetermined. Germline V CDR1 and CDR2: MDHEN, SYDVKM. The CDR3 runs 12 residues. V was shortened by 10 bases and J by 1 base, with 8 bases between the two germline ends.

The rearrangement uses TRBV5-1 and TRBJ2-2, with a tentative D call TRBD1 (5 bases). CDR1 and CDR2 (germline): SGHRS, YFSETQ. CDR3 length: 14 amino acids. Trimming took off 4 bases at V and 3 bases at J, with 10 bases between the two ends. CDR3 in amino acids: CASSLEQDTGELFF. CDR3 sequence (DNA): TGCGCCAGCAGCCTCGAACAGGACACCGGGGAGCTGTTTTTT.